The entry below describes one TCR beta chain. Its antigen is still unknown. No much larger clone exists at a distance of one base, and base qualities are not known. The time point label for this specimen denotes: baseline before oral tofacitinib. Lesional scalp punch biopsies and peripheral blood were collected from alopecia areata patients. PBMCs were isolated by density centrifugation and stained for CD3, CD4 and CD8, after which CD4+ and CD8+ T cells were sorted on a FACSAria. Library preparation was by the immunoSEQ multiplex PCR assay. RNA was extracted from all samples and reverse transcribed into cDNA as template for TCR sequencing. First-strand cDNA was synthesized using SuperScript III with a 2:1 mix of oligo-dT and random hexamers. Amplification bias was assessed with a synthetic immune receptor repertoire, and residual bias was removed computationally. The study's processing was this. Raw reads were preprocessed to remove errors, and CDR3 was defined according to IMGT conventions as the region from the conserved cysteine to phenylalanine. Clonality was calculated as 1 minus Shannon entropy normalized by log2 of the number of productive unique TCRs. Whether each scalp clone was CD4 or CD8 was inferred by checking scalp TCRbeta sequences against the CD4 and CD8 repertoires from sorted blood. TCRdb's version of the immuneACCESS table is confined to in-frame rearrangements and falls short of the full clone set. An unresolved V gene accounts for under half of the shortfall where checked; the remainder is of unknown origin. Clone size and the V and J calls come from that table; the DNA yielded D and trimming. This sample holds some 210,000 clones; about three fifths were observed only once. Approximately 0.45% of the sample goes to the ten largest clones.

The sample is drawn from a study of CD8+ T cells in alopecia areata (dated by TCRdb to the late 2010s). Turning to the overall study: Treated patients were enrolled in an open-label pilot trial of oral tofacitinib, 5 to 10 mg twice daily, for moderate-to-severe alopecia areata. In both human patients and the C3H/HeJ mouse model, the study applied high-throughput TCRbeta sequencing to look at T cell clonal expansion in alopecia areata. Scalp clonality was compared across normal scalp (n=4), patchy alopecia areata scalp (n=8), and alopecia totalis/universalis scalp (n=8). immunoSEQ multiplex PCR using 35 Vbeta forward primers and 13 Jbeta reverse primers was used to amplify TCRbeta CDR3 regions. Patients on tofacitinib were biopsied at baseline and after 4 and 24 weeks of treatment, and several of the patients also had a later scalp biopsy. Patients received tofacitinib for 6 to 18 months and were then followed off drug for 6 months to check for delayed response and recurrence. On the human side, TCRbeta sequencing was run on scalp tissue and on sorted CD4+ and CD8+ peripheral blood T cells from healthy controls and from alopecia areata patients with either patchy or totalis/universalis disease. RNA was extracted with the PAXgene miRNA kit for fixed scalp, the miRNeasy kit for PBMCs, and the RNeasy kit for mouse skin. General study outcomes and caveats: Compared with normal scalp, lesional scalp, particularly in alopecia totalis/universalis, had higher clonality and more expanded CD8+ clones, which suggests antigenic drive. Scalp TCR repertoire analysis is complicated because resident alphabeta T cells in normal human skin are also sequenced, whereas mouse skin is dominated by gammadelta T cells. Shared TCR sequences between patients were less evident than in mice, which may be partly attributable to HLA diversity in the patient population.

Between the V and J ends, shortened by 6 bases and 15 bases respectively, the junction contains 15 bases. For CDR1 and CDR2, the germline V gene (reference sequence) lists SEHNR and FQNEAQ. The CDR3 starts with the cysteine, ends with the phenylalanine, and has 12 residues. Only the CDR3 DNA is retained, 36 bases long and in frame from the first base. The specimen comprised CD4+ T cells sorted from blood, sampled at week 0. The clonotype originates from a human donor with alopecia areata. The sequence joins TRBV7-9 to TRBJ1-6; the D gene remains uncertain. The CDR3: CASRSWAEDLHF. The DNA sequence follows: TGTGCCAGCAGATCATGGGCCGAGGACCTCCACTTT.